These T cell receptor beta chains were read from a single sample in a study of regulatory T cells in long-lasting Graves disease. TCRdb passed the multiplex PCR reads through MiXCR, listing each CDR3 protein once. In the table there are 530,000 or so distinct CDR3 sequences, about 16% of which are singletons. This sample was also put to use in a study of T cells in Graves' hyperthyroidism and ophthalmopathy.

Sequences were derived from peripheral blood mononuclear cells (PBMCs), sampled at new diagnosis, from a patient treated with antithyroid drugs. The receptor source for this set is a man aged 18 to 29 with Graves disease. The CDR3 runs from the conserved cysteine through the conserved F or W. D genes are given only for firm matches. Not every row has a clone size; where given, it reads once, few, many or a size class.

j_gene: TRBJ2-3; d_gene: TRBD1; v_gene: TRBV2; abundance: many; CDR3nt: TGTGCCAGCAGTGAGAGGGGACAGGGGAGTACGCAGTATTTT; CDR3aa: CASSERGQGSTQYF
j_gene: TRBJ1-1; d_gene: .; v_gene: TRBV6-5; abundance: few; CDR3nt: TGTGCCAGCAGTTACTCCCGGAGGGTCTGGGAAGCTTTCTTT; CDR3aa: CASSYSRRVWEAFF
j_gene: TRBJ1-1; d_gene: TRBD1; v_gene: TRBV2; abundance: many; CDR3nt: TGTGCCAGCAGTCCGACCGGGACAGGGAAGAACACTGAAGCTTTCTTT; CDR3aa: CASSPTGTGKNTEAFF
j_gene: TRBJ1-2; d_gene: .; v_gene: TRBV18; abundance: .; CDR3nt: TGTGCCAGCTCACCCGGGACTCCGGGGGGCTACACCTTC; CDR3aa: CASSPGTPGGYTF
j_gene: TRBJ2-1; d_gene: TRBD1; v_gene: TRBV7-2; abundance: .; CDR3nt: TGTGCCAGCAGCTTGGGGTTCGGGGACAGAACAAACAATGAGCAGTTCTTC; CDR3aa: CASSLGFGDRTNNEQFF
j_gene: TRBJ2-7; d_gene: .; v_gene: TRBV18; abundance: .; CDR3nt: TGTGCCAGCTCAAGTGACGGGGCTCGGCAGTACTTC; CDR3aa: CASSSDGARQYF
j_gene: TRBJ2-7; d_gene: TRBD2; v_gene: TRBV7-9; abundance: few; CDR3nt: TGTGCCAGCACACTAGCGGGAACAAACGAGCAGTACTTC; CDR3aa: CASTLAGTNEQYF
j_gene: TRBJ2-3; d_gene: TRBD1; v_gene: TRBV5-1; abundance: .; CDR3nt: TGCGCCAGCAGCTCCGGGACAGCAAAAGATACGCAGTATTTT; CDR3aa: CASSSGTAKDTQYF
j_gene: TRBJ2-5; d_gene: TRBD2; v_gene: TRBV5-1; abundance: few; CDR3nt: TGCGCCAGCAGCTTACCGGGACTAGCGGGAGGTGAGACCCAGTACTTC; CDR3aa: CASSLPGLAGGETQYF
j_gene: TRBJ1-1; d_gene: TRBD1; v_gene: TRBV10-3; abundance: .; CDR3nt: TGTGCCATCAGTGATGTACAGGGGTCCAGCACTGAAGCTTTCTTT; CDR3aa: CAISDVQGSSTEAFF
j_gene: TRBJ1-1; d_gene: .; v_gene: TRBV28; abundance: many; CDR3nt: TGTGCCAGCAGTGCGGACAAGCCGAACACTGAAGCTTTCTTT; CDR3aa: CASSADKPNTEAFF
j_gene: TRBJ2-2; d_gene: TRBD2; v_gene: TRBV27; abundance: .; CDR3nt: TGTGCCAGCAGGGAAGGACTAGCGGGAGGGTTAGTCGGGGAGCTGTTTTTT; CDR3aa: CASREGLAGGLVGELFF
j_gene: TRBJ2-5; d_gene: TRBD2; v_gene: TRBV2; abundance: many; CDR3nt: TGTGCCAGCACAGGAGGACTAGCACAGGAGACCCAGTACTTC; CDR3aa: CASTGGLAQETQYF
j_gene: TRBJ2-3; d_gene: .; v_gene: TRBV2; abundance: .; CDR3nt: TGTGCCAGCAAAACCCCAAGCACAGATACGCAGTGTTTT; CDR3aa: CASKTPSTDTQCF
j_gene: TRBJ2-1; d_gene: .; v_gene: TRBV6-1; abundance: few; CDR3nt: TGTGCCAGCAGTCATACGCAGACAGGCCGTTACAATGAGCAGTTCTTC; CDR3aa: CASSHTQTGRYNEQFF
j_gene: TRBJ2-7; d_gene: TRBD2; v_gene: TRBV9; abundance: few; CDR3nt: TGTGCCAGCAGCGTAGAGGACGGGAGGGAGCAGTACTTC; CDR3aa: CASSVEDGREQYF
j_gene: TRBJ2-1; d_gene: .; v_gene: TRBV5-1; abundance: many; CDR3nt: TGCGCCAGCAGCCGCCAGATCACCGTCGACTCCTACAATGAGCAGTTCTTC; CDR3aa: CASSRQITVDSYNEQFF
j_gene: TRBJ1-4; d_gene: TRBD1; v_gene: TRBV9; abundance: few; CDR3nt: TGTGCCAGCAGCGTCCGGGACAGGGATGAAAAACTGTTTTTT; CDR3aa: CASSVRDRDEKLFF
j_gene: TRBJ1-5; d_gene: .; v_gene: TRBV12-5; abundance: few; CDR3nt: TGTGCTAGTGGCGGCCCACAGCCCCAGCATTTT; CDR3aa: CASGGPQPQHF
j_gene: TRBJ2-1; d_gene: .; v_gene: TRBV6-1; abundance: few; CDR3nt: TGTGCCAGCAGGACGATCGCCCTCTACAGTGAGCAGTTCTTC; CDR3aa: CASRTIALYSEQFF
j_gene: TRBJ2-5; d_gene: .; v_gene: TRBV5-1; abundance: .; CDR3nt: TGCGCCAGCGTGGGGAGCGCCCCGGAGGGAGAGACCCAGTACTTC; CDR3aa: CASVGSAPEGETQYF
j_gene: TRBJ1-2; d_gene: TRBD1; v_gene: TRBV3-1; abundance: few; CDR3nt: TGTGCCAGCAGCCCTCTAGGGACAGGGGCAACTGATGGCTACACCTTC; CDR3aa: CASSPLGTGATDGYTF
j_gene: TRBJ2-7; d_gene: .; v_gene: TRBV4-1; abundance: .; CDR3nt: TGCGCCAGCAGCCAAGACCCGGGTGGCAGCTCCTACGAGCAGTACTTC; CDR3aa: CASSQDPGGSSYEQYF
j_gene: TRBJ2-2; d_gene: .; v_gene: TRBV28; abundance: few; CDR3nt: TGTGCCAGCAGTACCCCCAGCTCCACCGGGGAGCTGTTTTTT; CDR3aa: CASSTPSSTGELFF
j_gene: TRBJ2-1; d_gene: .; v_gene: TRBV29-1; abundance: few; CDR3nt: TGCAGCGCCGTGACGGGGTGGGACAATGAGCAGTTCTTC; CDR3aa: CSAVTGWDNEQFF
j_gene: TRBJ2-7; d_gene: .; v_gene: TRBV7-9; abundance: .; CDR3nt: TGTGCCAGCGGCCCCGTGCTTGGGGGAGACGAGCAGTACTTC; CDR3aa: CASGPVLGGDEQYF
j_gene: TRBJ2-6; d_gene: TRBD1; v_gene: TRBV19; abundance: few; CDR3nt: TGTGCCAGTAGCTCAAGGGACAGGGGAGCTGGGGCCAACGTCCTGACTTTC; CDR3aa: CASSSRDRGAGANVLTF
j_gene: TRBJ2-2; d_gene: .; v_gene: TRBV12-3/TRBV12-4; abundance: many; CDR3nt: TGTGCCAGCAGTTTGTTAGGGGAGCTGTTTTTT; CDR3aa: CASSLLGELFF
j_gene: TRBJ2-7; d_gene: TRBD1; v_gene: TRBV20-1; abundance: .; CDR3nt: TGCAGTGCTCCCCACGGGACAGGGGCCGAGTACGAGCAGTACTTC; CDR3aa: CSAPHGTGAEYEQYF
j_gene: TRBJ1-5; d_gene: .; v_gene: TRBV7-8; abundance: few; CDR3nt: TGTGCCAGCAGCTTAGGGTTCAGGGGCAGAAATCAGCCCCAGCATTTT; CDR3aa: CASSLGFRGRNQPQHF
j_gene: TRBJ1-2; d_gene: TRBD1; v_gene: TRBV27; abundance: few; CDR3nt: TGTGCCAGCAGGCTTTCCGGGACAGGGTTTGGCTACACCTTC; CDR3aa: CASRLSGTGFGYTF